The present T cell receptor beta chain was sequenced within a study of T-cell memory formation after mild COVID-19. This clonotype was observed many times. Losses at the gene ends were 0 bases for V and 1 base for J; bases not matched to a gene: 16. Germline loops: CDR1 SGHRS, CDR2 YFSETQ. The CDR3 runs to 19 residues. TCRdb re-called the 5' RACE reads through MiXCR, storing one row per CDR3 protein. Among over 150,000 distinct CDR3 sequences, 10% to 15% were seen once, and the ten largest hold approximately 3.4%. The sequenced material came from PBMCs or a T cell subset sorted from them (not recorded which). The clonotype originates from a man aged 18-30 years who had mild COVID-19 (a few samples of this study predate the infection). Cell type and time point are not known. This sequence joins TRBV5-1 and TRBJ2-7; 7 bases agree with TRBD2. CDR3 nucleotide sequence: TGCGCCAGCAGCTTGGGGTTTGCAGGGACTACGGAAGGTTCCTACGAGCAGTACTTC. This encodes CASSLGFAGTTEGSYEQYF.